This T cell receptor beta chain was sequenced in a study of cytomegalovirus exposure and HLA in healthy donors. The study's findings and limits: Per a later analysis, HLA-associated TCR beta chains showed more clonal expansion than other, equally common TCR beta chains.

Germline V gives CDR1 WNHNN, CDR2 SYGVQD (reference sequence). This CDR3 spans 12 amino acids. With respect to this clone: Its antigen remains unidentified. The junction differs from germline at one of its ends, possibly a read error.

PCR involved 60 Vbeta and 13 Jbeta primers. In the source study's methods: Among the unique TCR beta chains that a later analysis counted, about 84 million in all, some 10 million were shared. TCRdb keeps only in-frame clones here, not all; method: immunoSEQ multiplex PCR. V and J calls and clone size are as listed in that table; D and trimming were resolved from the DNA. The data hold under 250,000 clones, with around 81% observed a single time. The genes are TRBV10-1 and TRBJ2-7; TRBD1 matches 7 bases. Sequenced: PBMCs. This receptor was identified in a woman in her sixties or seventies in good health and CMV-seropositive. The CDR3 sequence is CASSAPGRGISF. As DNA, the CDR3 is TGCGCCAGCAGTGCTCCTGGCAGGGGGATATCCTTC.